A selection of T cell receptor beta chains follows, all from one sample in a study of cytomegalovirus exposure and HLA in healthy donors. This table comes from immunoSEQ multiplex PCR, and its TCRdb copy is limited to in-frame clones, with some not included. The table lists over 75,000 clones, 77% of them singletons. The sequenced material came from PBMCs. These receptors came from a man in his forties or fifties in good health and CMV-seropositive. Each CDR3 is given with its conserved first and last residue. The D gene is left open where the match is weak. The size entry is marked missing in some rows and otherwise reads once, few, many or a size class.

>TRBJ2-3|TRBV5-1|.|TRBD2
CASSLARTSGGVGATDTQYF
TGCGCCAGCAGCTTGGCCAGGACTAGCGGGGGGGTGGGGGCCACAGATACGCAGTATTTT
>TRBJ1-2|TRBV7-2|.|TRBD1
CASSYRDRLEEYTF
TGTGCCAGCAGCTACCGGGACAGGTTGGAGGAGTACACCTTC
>TRBJ2-3|TRBV5-6|.|.
CASSWRDSTDTQYF
TGTGCCAGCAGCTGGCGGGACAGCACAGATACGCAGTATTTT
>TRBJ2-1|TRBV4-1|few|TRBD2
CASSQETGTSGFF
TGCGCCAGCAGCCAAGAGACGGGGACTAGTGGATTCTTC
>TRBJ2-5|TRBV27|.|TRBD1
CASSLGQGNRETQYF
TGTGCCAGCAGTTTGGGACAGGGAAATCGAGAGACCCAGTACTTC
>TRBJ2-1|TRBV27|.|.
CASSRTGSPNLGQFF
TGTGCCAGCAGTAGAACCGGGTCACCTAACTTAGGGCAGTTCTTC
>TRBJ2-3|TRBV7-9|once|.
CASSLVFVVLEKNTQYF
TGTGCCAGCAGCTTAGTTTTCGTGGTATTAGAAAAGAATACGCAGTATTTT
>TRBJ1-6|TRBV27|.|TRBD1
CASSLTSPNTGGMYSPLHF
TGTGCCAGCAGTTTAACGTCCCCAAATACAGGGGGCATGTATTCACCCCTCCACTTT
>TRBJ2-6|TRBV5-8|.|TRBD1
CASSGIPGQLSSGANVLTF
TGTGCCAGCAGCGGAATACCGGGACAGTTAAGCTCTGGGGCCAACGTCCTGACTTTC
>TRBJ2-7|TRBV7-9|few|TRBD2
CASSQKLPGLGMREQYF
TGTGCCAGCAGCCAGAAACTGCCGGGACTAGGCATGCGCGAGCAGTACTTC
>TRBJ2-7|TRBV5-4|.|.
CASSLAEGAYEQYF
TGTGCCAGCAGCTTGGCGGAGGGGGCCTACGAGCAGTACTTC
>TRBJ1-6|TRBV30|.|.
CAWMDGGSYNSPLHF
TGTGCCTGGATGGACGGGGGTTCCTATAATTCACCCCTCCACTTT
>TRBJ1-2|TRBV9|.|.
CASSPQAGYSNYGYTF
TGTGCCAGCAGCCCCCAGGCGGGGTATTCTAACTATGGCTACACCTTC
>TRBJ1-6|TRBV6-5|.|TRBD1
CASMDRPYNSPLHF
TGTGCCAGCATGGACAGGCCCTATAATTCACCCCTCCACTTT